This record concerns one T cell receptor (beta chain) sequence. The antigen is not known. One end of the junction fails to match germline, which may point to a read error. The data were produced by immunoSEQ multiplex PCR, yet TCRdb's version contains in-frame clones alone and is incomplete. The data show about 80,000 clones, with 84% seen just once and approximately 7% held by the top ten. Germline V gene sequence: CDR1 MNHNS, CDR2 SASEGT. This CDR3 has 16 amino acids. This record belongs to a study of OX40 agonist ivuxolimab in advanced cancers. On the study more broadly: In this trial design, patients received ivuxolimab intravenously at 0.01 to 10 mg/kg every 2 weeks. General study points: Antigen specificity remained undetermined for the expanded peripheral T cells. Also present in some nonresponders was a low level of normalized T-cell clonal expansion. By week 6 at 0.1 to 3.0 mg/kg, blood CD4+ and CD8+ T cells had expanded clonally.

The J gene is TRBJ2-1, the V gene TRBV6-1, with 8 bases aligning to TRBD2. The receptor's source is an adult with an advanced solid tumor such as melanoma, head and neck, liver or kidney cancer. This sample comprised CD4+ or CD8+ T cells sorted from blood, obtained in a trial of the OX40 agonist ivuxolimab. CDR3 amino acids: CASSESGGGSFNEQFF. DNA for the CDR3: TGTGCCAGCAGTGAATCGGGGGGGGGCTCCTTCAATGAGCAGTTCTTC.